This T cell receptor beta chain is drawn from a study of CD8 T cells in Susac syndrome. For the study at large: Patients with Susac syndrome who were sequenced included roughly 6 with active disease and eight or nine in remission. There were Susac syndrome patients who were therapy-naive at blood draw, others on corticosteroids, and others on intravenous immunoglobulin alone.

This clonotype was picked up one time. Its antigen remains unknown. The RNA, roughly 0.5 to 1 ug, was put through reverse transcription using random hexamers. Each CDR3 protein gets one entry after TCRdb re-called the immunoSEQ multiplex PCR reads with MiXCR. The sample records about 200,000 distinct CDR3 sequences, roughly 91% being singletons. Study outcomes and limitations: CD4+ repertoires of Susac syndrome patients lacked detectable clonal expansion.

The diagnostic criteria were recently defined, and patients with Susac syndrome met them for definite or probable disease. The sequencing sample was made of CD4+ T cells from PBMCs. This TCR was recovered from a human donor with Susac syndrome.

CDR3 residues: CASSYGLGLAGGYEQYF. Written as DNA, the CDR3 is TGTGCCAGCAGTTACGGGCTGGGACTAGCGGGAGGATACGAGCAGTACTTC. This chain uses TRBV6-2 or TRBV6-3 with TRBJ2-7; 15 bases align to TRBD2. This CDR3 comprises 17 residues. Trimming at V came to 2 bases and at J to 4 bases, leaving 6 bases not matched to a gene. Germline loops: CDR1 MNHEY, CDR2 SVGEGT.